These T cell receptor beta chains were read from a single sample in a study of cytomegalovirus exposure and HLA in healthy donors. Generated by immunoSEQ multiplex PCR, the TCRdb table keeps only in-frame clones and is missing some. The sample yields about 49,000 clones, roughly nine tenths seen once. Sequencing used PBMCs. All receptors come from a young man in good health and CMV-seronegative. Both conserved end residues are part of each CDR3. Each record gives: J gene, V gene, clone size, D gene, CDR3 DNA, CDR3 protein. A D gene is named only where the DNA matches it firmly. Clone size is stated in some rows and not others, as once, few, many or a class when expanded.

TRBJ2-7,TRBV2,.,.,TGTGCCAGTTCACTATCCTACGAGCAGTACTTC,CASSLSYEQYF
TRBJ2-3,TRBV27,.,TRBD2,TGTGCCAGCAGTCCAATGCCCCCAGCGGGGGTCACAGATACGCAGTATTTT,CASSPMPPAGVTDTQYF
TRBJ2-1,TRBV25-1,.,TRBD2,TGTGCCAGCAGGAAGGGACTAGCGTACAATGAGCAGTTCTTC,CASRKGLAYNEQFF
TRBJ2-5,TRBV5-1,.,TRBD2,TGCGCCAGCAGCTTGGATCCAGCGGGGGAAGAGACCCAGTACTTC,CASSLDPAGEETQYF
TRBJ2-5,TRBV5-1,.,.,TGCGCCAGCAGCTTACAGGGTCTCCAAGAGACCCAGTACTTC,CASSLQGLQETQYF
TRBJ1-2,TRBV28,.,TRBD1,TGTGCCAGCAGTGGGGACAGGGGTCTTGGTAGAGACTATGGCTACACCTTC,CASSGDRGLGRDYGYTF
TRBJ2-7,TRBV19,.,TRBD2,TGTGCCAGTAGCATGGGACTAGCGGGGACCTACGAGCAGTACTTC,CASSMGLAGTYEQYF
TRBJ1-4,TRBV10-3,.,.,TGTGCCATCACCGAGACTGGAGAAAAACTGTTTTTT,CAITETGEKLFF
TRBJ2-2,TRBV7-3,.,TRBD1,TGTGCCAGCAGTTCCGGGACAGAGAGCGGGGAGCTGTTTTTT,CASSSGTESGELFF
TRBJ2-2,TRBV5-1,.,.,TGCGCCAGCAACAATCCGGGGGACCTCACCGGGGAGCTGTTTTTT,CASNNPGDLTGELFF
TRBJ2-4,TRBV4-3,.,TRBD1,TGCGCCAGCAGCCAAGATCCTGCAGGGGGCGTCAAAAACATTCAGTACTTC,CASSQDPAGGVKNIQYF
TRBJ2-7,TRBV15,.,.,TGTGCCACCAGCAGAGAAGGGGCAGGGCCCTACGAGCAGTACTTC,CATSREGAGPYEQYF
TRBJ2-1,TRBV27,.,.,TGTGCCAGCAGTTTATCGGTACGCGGTGAGCAGTTCTTC,CASSLSVRGEQFF
TRBJ1-1,TRBV11-2,.,.,TGTGCCAGCAGCTTGGCCGTGAACACTGAAGCTTTCTTT,CASSLAVNTEAFF
TRBJ2-7,TRBV28,.,.,TGTGCCAGCAGTTTATATACCCCGGACAGCCACTACGAGCAGTACTTC,CASSLYTPDSHYEQYF
TRBJ2-2,TRBV27,.,.,TGTGCCAGCAGTTTCGGAGGTCCCGGGGAGCTGTTTTTT,CASSFGGPGELFF
TRBJ2-7,TRBV5-6,.,.,TGTGCCAGCAGCTGGGGGCAGGGATCCTCCTACGAGCAGTACTTC,CASSWGQGSSYEQYF
TRBJ2-2,TRBV9,.,.,TGTGCCAGCAGCGTAGGGAGCACCGGGGAGCTGTTTTTT,CASSVGSTGELFF
TRBJ2-1,TRBV27,once,TRBD1,TGTGCCAGCAGTCTCCAGACAGGGTTCTCCTACAATGAGCAGTTCTTC,CASSLQTGFSYNEQFF
TRBJ2-1,TRBV25-1,.,.,TGTGCCAGCAGTCTAACAGGATGGAGGGGTAACAATGAGCAGTTCTTC,CASSLTGWRGNNEQFF
TRBJ2-1,TRBV15,once,.,TGTGCCACCAGCAGGGAGCGAGCCTCCTACAATGAGCAGTTCTTC,CATSRERASYNEQFF
TRBJ2-3,TRBV30,once,TRBD2,TGTGCCTCCCCACGGCGGGAGGGCGCAGATACGCAGTATTTT,CASPRREGADTQYF
TRBJ2-5,TRBV6-5,.,.,TGTGCCAGCAGCCATGACGGAGATATAATTGGGACCCAGTACTTC,CASSHDGDIIGTQYF
TRBJ1-5,TRBV16,.,TRBD1,TGTGCCAGCAGCCAATCGGGACAGGGGAATCAGCCCCAGCATTTT,CASSQSGQGNQPQHF
TRBJ1-4,TRBV28,once,.,TGTGCCAGCAGTGAGACAGCAACTAATGAAAAACTGTTTTTT,CASSETATNEKLFF
TRBJ1-2,TRBV7-9,.,.,TGTGCCAGCAGCCTCGAGGCGGGAGGCTACACCTTC,CASSLEAGGYTF
TRBJ2-1,TRBV5-1,.,TRBD2,TGCGCCAGCAGCGGAGTCCTAGCGGGAGGTTCGCGTTACAATGAGCAGTTCTTC,CASSGVLAGGSRYNEQFF
TRBJ2-5,TRBV7-9,.,.,TGTGCCAGCAGCTCTCGGACCGGAGGGGAGACCCAGTACTTC,CASSSRTGGETQYF
TRBJ2-1,TRBV23-1,few,.,TGCGCCAGCAGTCACTGGCTACCTAGGGAGCAGTTCTTC,CASSHWLPREQFF
TRBJ2-3,TRBV5-5,.,.,TGTGCCAGCACCCACCGACCGAGGACAGTAGGAGATACGCAGTATTTT,CASTHRPRTVGDTQYF
TRBJ2-1,TRBV5-1,.,TRBD1,TGCGCCAGCAGCCCCCGGACAGGGGGCAAGGATGAGCAGTTCTTC,CASSPRTGGKDEQFF
TRBJ2-7,TRBV27,.,.,TGTGCCAGCAGCCCCAGGGCCGCCAGCTCCTACGAGCAGTACTTC,CASSPRAASSYEQYF
TRBJ2-7,TRBV5-4,.,TRBD2,TGTGCCAGCCAGCGGGAGACGGTGGGCGAGCAGTACTTC,CASQRETVGEQYF
TRBJ1-4,TRBV6-5,.,.,TGTGCCAGCAGTTCCCTAGGCGCAACTAATGAAAAACTGTTTTTT,CASSSLGATNEKLFF
TRBJ2-7,TRBV28,.,TRBD2,TGTGCCAGCAGTTGGGGAGGGGCTAGCATGTCCTACGAGCAGTACTTC,CASSWGGASMSYEQYF
TRBJ2-3,TRBV7-9,.,TRBD2,TGTGCCAGCAGCCCGGGACTAGCGGCTAGCACAGATACGCAGTATTTT,CASSPGLAASTDTQYF
TRBJ1-2,TRBV28,.,.,TGTGCCAGCAGTTTATTGGGGGGACGGGGCTACACCTTC,CASSLLGGRGYTF
TRBJ2-7,TRBV5-1,.,TRBD2,TGCGCCAGCAGCTTGGCCCGAGCGGGAGGGCAAAGCTCCTACGAGCAGTACTTC,CASSLARAGGQSSYEQYF
TRBJ2-7,TRBV30,once,.,TGTGCCTGGATAATGAGCGGCTCCTACGAGCAGTACTTC,CAWIMSGSYEQYF
TRBJ2-3,TRBV14,.,.,TGTGCCAGCAGCCAAGATAGCGGAGCCACAGATACGCAGTATTTT,CASSQDSGATDTQYF
TRBJ2-3,TRBV15,.,.,TGTGCCACCAGCAGAGATGGAAGGGGCGAGGATACGCAGTATTTT,CATSRDGRGEDTQYF
TRBJ2-5,TRBV7-3,.,TRBD1,TGTGCCAGCAGCGATACGCCTAGTGACCGGGACAGTGAGACCCAGTACTTC,CASSDTPSDRDSETQYF
TRBJ2-7,TRBV27,once,.,TGTGCCAGCAGTTCTCTTGGGGGAGGGGGTGGCGAGCAGTACTTC,CASSSLGGGGGEQYF
TRBJ2-1,TRBV7-2,.,.,TGTGCCAGCAGCCCTAGGGGCCCAGGGGCGCAGTTCTTC,CASSPRGPGAQFF
TRBJ2-7,TRBV11-2,.,.,TGTGCCAGCAGCTTGGGGCCTTCCTACGAGCAGTACTTC,CASSLGPSYEQYF
TRBJ2-4,TRBV5-8,.,.,TGTGCCAGCAGCTTGGTAATTTCTGTAGGAGAGACAGCCAAAAACATTCAGTACTTC,CASSLVISVGETAKNIQYF
TRBJ2-3,TRBV6-5,.,.,TGTGCCGTCGGGAAACGCACAGATACGCAGTATTTT,CAVGKRTDTQYF
TRBJ2-3,TRBV29-1,.,.,TGCAGCGCCATGATCCCTTCCCGGGAAGGCACAGATACGCAGTATTTT,CSAMIPSREGTDTQYF
TRBJ2-1,TRBV10-3,.,TRBD2,TGTGCCATCAGTGAGTTTGGACTAGCGGAGGGAATTGGTGAGCAGTTCTTC,CAISEFGLAEGIGEQFF
TRBJ1-4,TRBV7-6,once,.,TGTGCCAGCAGCCAGGACAGATATAATGAAAAACTGTTTTTT,CASSQDRYNEKLFF
TRBJ2-3,TRBV9,.,TRBD1,TGTGCCAGCAGGCCGACAGGGGGCTCTGCAGATACGCAGTATTTT,CASRPTGGSADTQYF
TRBJ2-2,TRBV5-1,.,.,TGCGCCAGCAGCTTGGGACCCCTCGGGGGCGGGGAGCTGTTTTTT,CASSLGPLGGGELFF
TRBJ2-7,TRBV9,.,TRBD1,TGTGCCAGCAGCGTAGGGGACAGTACCTCCTACGAGCAGTACTTC,CASSVGDSTSYEQYF
TRBJ2-3,TRBV5-4,.,TRBD2,TGTGCCAGCAGCCCTAATACCGGGACTAGTGACCCAGATACGCAGTATTTT,CASSPNTGTSDPDTQYF
TRBJ2-2,TRBV30,.,TRBD2,TGTGCCTGGAGTGTAGGAACTAGCGGGATAGGGGGGGAGCTGTTTTTT,CAWSVGTSGIGGELFF
TRBJ2-1,TRBV11-2,once,TRBD2,TGTGCCAGCAGCCTGCACGCGGTAGCGGGAGTGGATGGGCCGTTCTTC,CASSLHAVAGVDGPFF
TRBJ1-5,TRBV19,.,.,TGTGCCAGTAGTATTGGCCGGGATCAGCCCCAGCATTTT,CASSIGRDQPQHF
TRBJ2-5,TRBV5-4,.,TRBD2,TGTGCCAGCAGCTTGGGGCTAGCGGGAAAGGAGACCCAGTACTTC,CASSLGLAGKETQYF
TRBJ1-3,TRBV18,once,TRBD1,TGTGCCAGCTCGACAGCCGTACAGGGGGCCCCCTCTGGAAACACCATATATTTT,CASSTAVQGAPSGNTIYF